Below, one T cell receptor (beta chain) is given with its context. This sample stems from a study of cytomegalovirus exposure and HLA in healthy donors. Sequenced by immunoSEQ multiplex PCR; TCRdb stores in-frame clones only, minus some. The table shows over 110,000 clones, with around 84% occurring only once. J lost 9 bases, V lost 3 bases, and 6 bases had no gene match. There are 14 residues in the CDR3. Germline CDR1 is MDHEN and CDR2 is SYDVKM. This clonotype was obtained from a man younger than 35 in good health and CMV-seropositive. The chain employs TRBV28 and TRBJ2-1; TRBD2 matches 9 bases. The sequenced material came from PBMCs. The CDR3 sequence is CASSFPGLATEQFF. CDR3 in DNA: TGTGCCAGCAGTTTCCCGGGACTAGCCACTGAGCAGTTCTTC.